The 5 T cell receptor beta chains below were found in one sample sequenced in a study of cytotoxic CD8 clonotypes in ibrutinib-treated CLL (dated by TCRdb to the early 2020s). Receptor amplification or capture employed the immunoSEQ multiplex PCR assay. TCRdb took over this immuneACCESS table, retaining in-frame rearrangements with V and J assigned. Such tables are incomplete; in checked studies, under half of the missing clones stem from an unresolved V gene, and the remainder is unexplained. This sample lists roughly 200,000 clones; approximately 79% were detected once. Jointly, the top ten make up approximately 10% of the sample. In the paper's terms, the time point label means: 12 to 13 months on ibrutinib. This material consisted of PBMCs, taken after 12 months of ibrutinib treatment. Receptors were obtained from a human donor with chronic lymphocytic leukemia.

This clone occurred a few times. V gene TRBV7-6 combines with J gene TRBJ2-5; TRBD1 aligns across 7 bases. From germline, CDR1 is SGHVS and CDR2 FNYEAQ. CDR3 length: 13 amino acids. V shed 4 bases, J shed 3 bases, and the junction held 2 bases outside the gene matches. CDR3 sequence reads: CASSSTGKETQYF. The CDR3 bases are TGTGCCAGCAGCTCGACAGGGAAAGAGACCCAGTACTTC.

V is TRBV4-1 and J is TRBJ2-7; TRBD1 is a possible D gene (5 bases). Per the germline V gene, CDR1 is MGHRA and CDR2 is YSYEKL. The CDR3 length is 14 residues. Trimming removed 2 bases at V and 3 bases at J, with 11 bases between. CDR3 sequence (DNA): TGCGCCAGCAGCCAACCTTCAGGGAACTACGAGCAGTACTTC. Residues: CASSQPSGNYEQYF.

The table lists this clone with a few counts. The gene calls are TRBV5-1 and TRBJ2-7; tentative D call: TRBD1 (5 bases). Germline assignment: CDR1 SGHRS and CDR2 YFSETQ. CDR3 size: 12 residues. Trimming removed 4 bases from V and 4 bases from J, with 9 bases in between. CDR3 residues: CASSQGYYEQYF. The CDR3 DNA reads as TGCGCCAGCAGCCAGGGTTATTACGAGCAGTACTTC.

V usage is TRBV27 and J usage is TRBJ1-1, with a weak D call TRBD1 (5 bases). Germline V CDR1 and CDR2: MNHEY, SMNVEV (reference sequence). This CDR3 contains 13 residues. Trimming left V 7 bases short and J 4 bases short, with 13 bases between. CDR3 bases: TGTGCCAGCATGCTCGTCCAGGGCACTGAAGCTTTCTTT. Its protein is CASMLVQGTEAFF.

The chain links TRBV30 to TRBJ2-2, with D possibly matching TRBD1 (6 bases). CDR1 GTSNPN and CDR2 SVGIG come from the germline V gene (reference sequence). V shed 1 base and J shed 8 bases, with 17 bases lying between them. The CDR3 is 15 residues long. The CDR3 reads CAWSASRGPRGELFF. CDR3 in DNA: TGTGCCTGGAGTGCGTCCAGGGGCCCAAGGGGGGAGCTGTTTTTT.